This TCR beta chain emerged from a study of blood T cells in healthy people across ages. A second roughly 6 to 11 cycle PCR used barcoded and J-beta primers. TCRdb analysed the 5' RACE reads with MiXCR anew, one entry per CDR3 protein. This sample carries around 2 million distinct CDR3 sequences, about 39% of them seen once, and the ten largest clones take 23%. Details on this clonotype: The junction differs from germline at one of its ends, possibly a read error.

The CDR3 extends over 13 amino acids. Germline CDR1 is SNHLY and CDR2 is FYNNEI. V and J are TRBV2 and TRBJ2-5; 10 bases fit TRBD2. The receptor was derived from a human donor in good health. Specimen: blood. The DNA for the CDR3 is TGTGCCAGCCACGGACTAGCGGTAGAGGCCCAGTACTTC. Translation: CASHGLAVEAQYF.